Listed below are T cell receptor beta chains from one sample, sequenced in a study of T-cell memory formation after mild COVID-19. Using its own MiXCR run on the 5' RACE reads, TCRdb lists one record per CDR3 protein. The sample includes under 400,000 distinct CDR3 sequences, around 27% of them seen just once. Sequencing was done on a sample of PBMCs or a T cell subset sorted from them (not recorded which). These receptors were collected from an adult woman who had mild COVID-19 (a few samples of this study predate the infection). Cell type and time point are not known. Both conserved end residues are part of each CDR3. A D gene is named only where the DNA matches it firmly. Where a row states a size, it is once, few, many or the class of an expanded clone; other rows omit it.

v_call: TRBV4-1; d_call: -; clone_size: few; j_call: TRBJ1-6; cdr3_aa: CASSQVRVYNSPLHF; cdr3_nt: TGCGCCAGCAGCCAAGTAAGGGTCTATAATTCACCCCTCCACTTT
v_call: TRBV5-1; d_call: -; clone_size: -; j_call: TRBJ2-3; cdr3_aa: CASSFPWDQSTDTQYF; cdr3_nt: TGCGCCAGCAGCTTTCCCTGGGACCAGAGCACAGATACGCAGTATTTT
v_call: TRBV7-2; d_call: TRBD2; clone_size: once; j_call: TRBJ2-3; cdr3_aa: CASSPRTSQRTDTQYF; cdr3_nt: TGTGCCAGCAGCCCCCGGACTAGTCAGAGGACAGATACGCAGTATTTT
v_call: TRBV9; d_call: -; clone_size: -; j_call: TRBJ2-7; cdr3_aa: CASSVGDRKYF; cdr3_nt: TGTGCCAGCAGCGTAGGTGATAGGAAGTACTTC
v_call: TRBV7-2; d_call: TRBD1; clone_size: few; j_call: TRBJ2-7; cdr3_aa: CASSKGQGATIYEQYF; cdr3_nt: TGTGCCAGCAGCAAAGGACAGGGGGCGACTATCTACGAGCAGTACTTC
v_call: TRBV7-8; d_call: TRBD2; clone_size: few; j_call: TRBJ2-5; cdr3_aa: CASSLGLVAGGPGETQYF; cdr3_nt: TGTGCCAGCAGCTTAGGCTTAGTAGCGGGGGGGCCTGGAGAGACCCAGTACTTC
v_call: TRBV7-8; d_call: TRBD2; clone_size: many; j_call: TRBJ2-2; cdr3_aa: CASSLVGGANTGELFF; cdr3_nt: TGTGCCAGCAGCTTAGTTGGGGGGGCGAACACCGGGGAGCTGTTTTTT
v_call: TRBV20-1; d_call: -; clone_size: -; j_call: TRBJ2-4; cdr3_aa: CSAVPGKRNIQYF; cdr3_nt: TGCAGTGCTGTCCCCGGGAAGAGAAACATTCAGTACTTC
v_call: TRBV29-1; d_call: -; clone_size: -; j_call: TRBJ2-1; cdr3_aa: CSVVSRISYNEQFF; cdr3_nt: TGCAGCGTTGTCTCGCGGATCTCCTACAATGAGCAGTTCTTC
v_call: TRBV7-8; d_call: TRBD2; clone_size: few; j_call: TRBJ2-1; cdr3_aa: CASSRRFGGGANNEQFF; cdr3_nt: TGTGCCAGCAGCCGTCGCTTCGGCGGGGGGGCCAACAATGAGCAGTTCTTC
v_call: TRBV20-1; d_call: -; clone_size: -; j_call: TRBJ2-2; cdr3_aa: CSAGSRSTGELFF; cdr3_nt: TGCAGTGCCGGGAGTCGGTCCACCGGGGAGCTGTTTTTT
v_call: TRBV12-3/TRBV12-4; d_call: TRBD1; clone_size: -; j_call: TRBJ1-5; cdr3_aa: CASSPSGRGDQPQHF; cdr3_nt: TGTGCCAGCAGTCCGTCGGGCAGGGGGGATCAGCCCCAGCATTTT
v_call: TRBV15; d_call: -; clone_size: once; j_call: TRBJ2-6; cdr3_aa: CATSPLRGANVLTF; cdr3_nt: TGTGCCACCAGCCCCCTTAGAGGGGCCAACGTCCTGACTTTC
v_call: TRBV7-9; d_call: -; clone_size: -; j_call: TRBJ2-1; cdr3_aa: CASSLVPGHPNSDEQFF; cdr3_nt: TGTGCCAGCAGCTTAGTACCGGGACACCCGAACTCGGATGAGCAGTTCTTC
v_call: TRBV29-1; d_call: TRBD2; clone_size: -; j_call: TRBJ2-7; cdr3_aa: CSVEIAGISYEQYF; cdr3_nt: TGCAGCGTTGAAATAGCGGGGATCTCCTACGAGCAGTACTTC
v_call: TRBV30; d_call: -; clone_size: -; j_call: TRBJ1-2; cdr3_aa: CAWRRQGIYGYTF; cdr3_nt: TGTGCCTGGAGGCGGCAGGGGATCTATGGCTACACCTTC
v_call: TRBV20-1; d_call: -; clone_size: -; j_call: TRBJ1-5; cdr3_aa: CSARGSDSQPQHF; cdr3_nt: TGCAGTGCTAGAGGGTCGGACAGTCAGCCCCAGCATTTT
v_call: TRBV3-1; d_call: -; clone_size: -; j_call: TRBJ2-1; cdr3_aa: CASSQGGWRFF; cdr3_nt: TGTGCCAGCAGCCAGGGGGGATGGCGGTTCTTC
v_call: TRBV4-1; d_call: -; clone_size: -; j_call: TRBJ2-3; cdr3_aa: CASSQTETTDTQYF; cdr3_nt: TGCGCCAGCAGCCAGACAGAAACAACGGATACGCAGTATTTT
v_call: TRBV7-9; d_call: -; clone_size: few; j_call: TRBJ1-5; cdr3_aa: CASSLRGGSDSQPQHF; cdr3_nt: TGTGCCAGCAGCTTAAGGGGGGGGTCTGATTCCCAGCCCCAGCATTTT
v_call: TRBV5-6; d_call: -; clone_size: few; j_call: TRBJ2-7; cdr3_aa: CASSIGSSSEQYF; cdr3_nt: TGTGCCAGCAGCATCGGTTCTTCCAGCGAGCAGTACTTC
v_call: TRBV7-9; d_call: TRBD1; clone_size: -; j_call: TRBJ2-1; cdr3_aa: CASDPTGDYNEQFF; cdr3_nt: TGTGCCAGCGACCCTACAGGGGACTACAATGAGCAGTTCTTC
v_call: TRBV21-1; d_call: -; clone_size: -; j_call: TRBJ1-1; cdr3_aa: CASSKWAGGWDTEAFF; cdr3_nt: TGTGCCAGCAGCAAATGGGCAGGGGGCTGGGACACTGAAGCTTTCTTT
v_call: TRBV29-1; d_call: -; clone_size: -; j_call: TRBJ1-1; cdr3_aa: CSVGLAKTEAFF; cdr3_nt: TGCAGCGTTGGGCTCGCGAAGACTGAAGCTTTCTTT
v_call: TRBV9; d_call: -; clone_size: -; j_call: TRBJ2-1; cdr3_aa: CASSVAWASGSEAFF; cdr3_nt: -
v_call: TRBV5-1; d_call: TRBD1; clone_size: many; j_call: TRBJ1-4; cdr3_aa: CASSGEGQPYEKLFF; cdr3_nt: TGCGCCAGCAGCGGAGAGGGACAGCCATATGAAAAACTGTTTTTT
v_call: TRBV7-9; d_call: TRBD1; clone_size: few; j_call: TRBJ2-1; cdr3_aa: CASSRVQGVSYNEQFF; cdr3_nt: TGTGCCAGCAGCCGAGTACAGGGGGTTTCCTACAATGAGCAGTTCTTC
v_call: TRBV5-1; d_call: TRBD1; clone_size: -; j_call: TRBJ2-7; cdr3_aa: CASSFDRVREQYF; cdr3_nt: TGCGCCAGCAGCTTCGACAGGGTACGCGAGCAGTACTTC
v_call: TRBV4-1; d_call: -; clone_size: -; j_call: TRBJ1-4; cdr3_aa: CASGTRGEKLFF; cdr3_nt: TGCGCCAGCGGGACCCGGGGTGAAAAACTGTTTTTT
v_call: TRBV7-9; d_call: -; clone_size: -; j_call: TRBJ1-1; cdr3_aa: CASRTPRVGANNTEAFF; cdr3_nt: TGTGCCAGCAGGACCCCTAGGGTTGGTGCAAACAACACTGAAGCTTTCTTT
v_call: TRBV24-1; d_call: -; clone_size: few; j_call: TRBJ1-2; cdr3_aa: CATSVAGGGGYTF; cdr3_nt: TGTGCCACCAGTGTTGCAGGAGGTGGAGGCTACACCTTC
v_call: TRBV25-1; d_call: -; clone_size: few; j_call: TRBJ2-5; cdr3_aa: CASSGNGAQETQYF; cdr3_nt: TGTGCCAGCAGTGGAAACGGGGCCCAAGAGACCCAGTACTTC
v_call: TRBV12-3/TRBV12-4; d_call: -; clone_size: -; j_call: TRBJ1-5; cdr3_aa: CASSLRAGVGPQHF; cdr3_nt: TGTGCCAGCAGTTTGAGGGCGGGAGTAGGTCCCCAGCATTTT
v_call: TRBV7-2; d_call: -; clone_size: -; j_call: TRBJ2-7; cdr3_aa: CASSPPPGRYEQYF; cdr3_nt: TGTGCCAGCAGCCCTCCCCCGGGGAGGTACGAGCAGTACTTC
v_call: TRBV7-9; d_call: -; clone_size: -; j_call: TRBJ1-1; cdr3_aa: CASSSRRNTEAFF; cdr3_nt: TGTGCCAGCAGCTCCCGGCGGAACACTGAAGCTTTCTTT
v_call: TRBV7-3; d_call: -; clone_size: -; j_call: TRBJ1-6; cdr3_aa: CASRGLGANSPLHF; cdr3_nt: TGTGCCAGCAGGGGGTTGGGAGCAAATTCACCCCTCCACTTT
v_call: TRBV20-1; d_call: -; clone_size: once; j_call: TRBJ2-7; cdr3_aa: CSASFGGFSYEQYF; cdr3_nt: TGCAGTGCTAGCTTTGGGGGGTTCTCCTACGAGCAGTACTTC
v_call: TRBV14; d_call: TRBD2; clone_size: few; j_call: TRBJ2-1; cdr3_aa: CASSLLAGPYGEQFF; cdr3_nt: TGTGCCAGCAGCCTGCTAGCGGGGCCTTATGGTGAGCAGTTCTTC
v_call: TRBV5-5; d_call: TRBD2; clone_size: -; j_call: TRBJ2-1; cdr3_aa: CASSLAKGAASGSFQFF; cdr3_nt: TGTGCCAGCAGCTTGGCCAAAGGGGCCGCAAGCGGGAGCTTTCAGTTCTTC
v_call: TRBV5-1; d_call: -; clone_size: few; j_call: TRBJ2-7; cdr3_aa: CASTRGPDSYEQYF; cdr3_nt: TGCGCCAGCACAAGGGGACCCGACTCCTACGAGCAGTACTTC
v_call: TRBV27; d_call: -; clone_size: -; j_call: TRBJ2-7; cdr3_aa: CASSLRTATYEQYF; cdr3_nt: TGTGCCAGCAGCTTGAGGACAGCAACCTACGAGCAGTACTTC
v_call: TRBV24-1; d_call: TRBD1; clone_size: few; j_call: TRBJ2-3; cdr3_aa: CATSDPGTGRTDTQYF; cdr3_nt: TGTGCCACCAGTGACCCGGGGACAGGGAGGACAGATACGCAGTATTTT
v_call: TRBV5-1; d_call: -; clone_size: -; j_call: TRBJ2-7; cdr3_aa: CASSLAAGTKSYEQYF; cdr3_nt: TGCGCCAGCAGCTTGGCTGCAGGGACAAAGTCCTACGAGCAGTACTTC
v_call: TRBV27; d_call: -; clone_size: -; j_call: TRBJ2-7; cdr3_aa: CASSPPAGPLIMLDEQYF; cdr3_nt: TGTGCCAGCAGTCCTCCGGCTGGGCCTCTGATCATGCTCGACGAGCAGTACTTC
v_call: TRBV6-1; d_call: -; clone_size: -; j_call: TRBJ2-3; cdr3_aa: CASSGLSPTKTHTDTQYF; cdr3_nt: TGTGCCAGCAGTGGATTATCTCCCACTAAGACTCACACAGATACGCAGTATTTT
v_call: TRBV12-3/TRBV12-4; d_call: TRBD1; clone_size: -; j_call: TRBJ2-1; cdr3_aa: CASSLTGGWEQFF; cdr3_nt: TGTGCCAGCAGTTTGACAGGGGGGTGGGAGCAGTTCTTC
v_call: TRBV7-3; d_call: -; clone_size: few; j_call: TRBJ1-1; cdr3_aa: CASSPGGGLNTEAFF; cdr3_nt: TGTGCCAGCAGCCCCGGGGGAGGGTTAAACACTGAAGCTTTCTTT